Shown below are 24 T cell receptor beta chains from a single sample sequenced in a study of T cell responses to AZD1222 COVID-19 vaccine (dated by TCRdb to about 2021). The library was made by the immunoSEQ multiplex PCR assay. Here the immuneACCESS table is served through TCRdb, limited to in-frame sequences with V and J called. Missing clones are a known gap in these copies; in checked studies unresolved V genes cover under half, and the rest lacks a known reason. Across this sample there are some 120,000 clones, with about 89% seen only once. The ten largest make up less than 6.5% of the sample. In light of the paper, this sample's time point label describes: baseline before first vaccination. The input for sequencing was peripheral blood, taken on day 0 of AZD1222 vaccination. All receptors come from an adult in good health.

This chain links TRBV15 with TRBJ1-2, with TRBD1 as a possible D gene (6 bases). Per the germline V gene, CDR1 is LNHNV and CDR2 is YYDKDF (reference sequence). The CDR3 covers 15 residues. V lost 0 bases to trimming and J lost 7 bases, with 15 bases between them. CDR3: CATSRDPTGRGGYTF. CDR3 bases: TGTGCCACCAGCAGAGATCCCACAGGGCGGGGTGGCTACACCTTC.

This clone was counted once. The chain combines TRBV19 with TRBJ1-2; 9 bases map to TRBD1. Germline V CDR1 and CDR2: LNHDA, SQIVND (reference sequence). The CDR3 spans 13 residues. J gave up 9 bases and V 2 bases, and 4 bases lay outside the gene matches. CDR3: CASSIRDRDRYTF. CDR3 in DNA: TGTGCCAGTAGTATAAGGGACAGGGACCGCTACACCTTC.

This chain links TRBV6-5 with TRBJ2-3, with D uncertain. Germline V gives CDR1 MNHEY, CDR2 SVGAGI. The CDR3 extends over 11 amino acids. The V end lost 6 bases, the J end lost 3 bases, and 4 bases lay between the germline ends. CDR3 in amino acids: CASRGTDTQYF. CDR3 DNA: TGTGCCAGCAGGGGTACAGATACGCAGTATTTT.

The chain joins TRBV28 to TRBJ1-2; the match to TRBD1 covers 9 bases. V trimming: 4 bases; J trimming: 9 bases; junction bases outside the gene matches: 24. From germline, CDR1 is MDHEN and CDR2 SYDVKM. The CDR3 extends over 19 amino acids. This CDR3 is CASSSPSTGTGTTRLSYTF. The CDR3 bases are TGTGCCAGCAGTTCCCCTTCGACAGGGACAGGGACTACTAGATTGAGCTACACCTTC.

The CDR3 spells CASSLSQTNEQFF. The CDR3 DNA reads TGTGCCAGCAGCTTAAGCCAGACCAATGAGCAGTTCTTC. The chain uses TRBV7-3 and TRBJ2-1; no clear D. Trimming shortened V by 1 base and J by 6 bases, and 7 bases separated the two germline ends. This CDR3 is built from 13 residues. In germline, CDR1 is SGHTA, CDR2 FQGTGA.

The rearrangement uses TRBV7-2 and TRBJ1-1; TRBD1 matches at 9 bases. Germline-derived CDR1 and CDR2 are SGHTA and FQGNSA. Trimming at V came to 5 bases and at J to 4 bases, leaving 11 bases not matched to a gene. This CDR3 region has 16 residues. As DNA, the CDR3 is TGTGCCAGCAGCCCTAGGACAGGGGCCTCGGGCACTGAAGCTTTCTTT. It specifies CASSPRTGASGTEAFF.

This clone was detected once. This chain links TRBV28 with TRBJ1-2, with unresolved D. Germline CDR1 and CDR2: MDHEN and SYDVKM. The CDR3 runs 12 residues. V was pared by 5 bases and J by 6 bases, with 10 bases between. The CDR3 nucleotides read TGTGCCAGCAGTCAGGCTTCCGATGGCTACACCTTC. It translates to CASSQASDGYTF.

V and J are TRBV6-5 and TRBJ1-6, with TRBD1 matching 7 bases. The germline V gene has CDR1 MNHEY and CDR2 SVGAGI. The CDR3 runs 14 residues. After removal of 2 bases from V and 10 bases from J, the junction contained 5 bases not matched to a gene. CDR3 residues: CASSYQGDESPLHF. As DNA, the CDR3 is TGTGCCAGCAGTTACCAGGGGGATGAGTCACCCCTCCACTTT.

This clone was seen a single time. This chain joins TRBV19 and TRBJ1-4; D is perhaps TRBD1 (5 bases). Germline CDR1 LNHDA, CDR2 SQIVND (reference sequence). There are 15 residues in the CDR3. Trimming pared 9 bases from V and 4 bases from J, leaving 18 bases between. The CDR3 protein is CASSPQGLGNEKLFF. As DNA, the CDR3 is TGTGCCAGCTCACCCCAGGGACTCGGTAATGAAAAACTGTTTTTT.

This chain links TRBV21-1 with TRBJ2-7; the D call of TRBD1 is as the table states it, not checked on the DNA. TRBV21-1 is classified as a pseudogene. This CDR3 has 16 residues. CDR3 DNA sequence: TGTGCCAGCAGCAGTCAACACAGGGTAGGTATCGACGAGCAGTACTTC. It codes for CASSSQHRVGIDEQYF.

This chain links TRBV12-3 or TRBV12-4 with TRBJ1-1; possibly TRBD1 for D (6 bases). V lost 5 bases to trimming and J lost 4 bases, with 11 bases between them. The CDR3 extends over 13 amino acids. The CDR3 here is CASSRIGGTEAFF. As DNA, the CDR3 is TGTGCCAGCAGTCGAATAGGGGGCACTGAAGCTTTCTTT.

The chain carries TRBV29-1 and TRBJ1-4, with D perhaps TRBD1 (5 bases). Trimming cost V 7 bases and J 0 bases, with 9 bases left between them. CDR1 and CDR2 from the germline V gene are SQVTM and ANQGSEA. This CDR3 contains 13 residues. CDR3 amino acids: CSAGTATNEKLFF. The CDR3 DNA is TGCAGCGCCGGGACGGCAACTAATGAAAAACTGTTTTTT.

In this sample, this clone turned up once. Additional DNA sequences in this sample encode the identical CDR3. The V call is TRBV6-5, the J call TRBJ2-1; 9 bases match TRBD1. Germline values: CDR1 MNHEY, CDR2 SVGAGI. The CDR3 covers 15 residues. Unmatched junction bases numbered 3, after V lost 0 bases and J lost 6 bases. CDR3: CASSYSRTGVNEQFF. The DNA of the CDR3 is TGTGCCAGCAGTTACTCTAGGACAGGGGTCAATGAGCAGTTCTTC.

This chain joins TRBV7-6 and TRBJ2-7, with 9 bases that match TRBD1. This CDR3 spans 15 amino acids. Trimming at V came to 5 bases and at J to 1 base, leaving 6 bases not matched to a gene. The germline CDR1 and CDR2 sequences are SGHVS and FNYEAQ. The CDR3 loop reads CASSNPGQGSYEQYF. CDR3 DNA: TGTGCCAGCAGCAATCCGGGACAGGGATCCTACGAGCAGTACTTC.

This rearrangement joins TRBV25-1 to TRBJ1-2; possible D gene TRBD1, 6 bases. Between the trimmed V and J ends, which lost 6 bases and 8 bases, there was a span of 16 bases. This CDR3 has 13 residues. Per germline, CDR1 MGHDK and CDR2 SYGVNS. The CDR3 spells CASRSQGRNGYTF. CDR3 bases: TGTGCCAGCAGATCACAGGGCCGGAACGGCTACACCTTC.

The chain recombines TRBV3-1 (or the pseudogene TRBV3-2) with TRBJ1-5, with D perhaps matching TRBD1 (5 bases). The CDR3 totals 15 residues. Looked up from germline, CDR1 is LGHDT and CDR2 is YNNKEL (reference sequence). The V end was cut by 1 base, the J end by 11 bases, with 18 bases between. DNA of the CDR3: TGTGCCAGCAGCCAAGGTCCGCAGGGAGGGTGGGCCCAGCATTTT. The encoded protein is CASSQGPQGGWAQHF.

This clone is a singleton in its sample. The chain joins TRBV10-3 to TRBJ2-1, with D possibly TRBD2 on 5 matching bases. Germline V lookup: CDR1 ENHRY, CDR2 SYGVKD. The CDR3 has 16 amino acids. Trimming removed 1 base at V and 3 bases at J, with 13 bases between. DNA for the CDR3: TGTGCCATCAGTGAGTGGGGTCGGGGAGACTACAATGAGCAGTTCTTC. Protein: CAISEWGRGDYNEQFF.

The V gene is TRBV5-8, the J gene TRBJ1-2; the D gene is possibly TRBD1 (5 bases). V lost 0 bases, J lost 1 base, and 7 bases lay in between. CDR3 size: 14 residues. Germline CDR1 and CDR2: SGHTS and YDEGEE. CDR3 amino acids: CASSLDRNNYGYTF. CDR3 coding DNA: TGTGCCAGCAGCTTGGACAGGAATAACTATGGCTACACCTTC.

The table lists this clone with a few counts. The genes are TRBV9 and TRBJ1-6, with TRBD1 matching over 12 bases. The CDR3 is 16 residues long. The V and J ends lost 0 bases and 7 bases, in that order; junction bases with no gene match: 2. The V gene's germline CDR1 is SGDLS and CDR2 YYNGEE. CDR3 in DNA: TGTGCCAGCAGCGTAGAGGGACAGGGGGCCAATTCACCCCTCCACTTT. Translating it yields CASSVEGQGANSPLHF.

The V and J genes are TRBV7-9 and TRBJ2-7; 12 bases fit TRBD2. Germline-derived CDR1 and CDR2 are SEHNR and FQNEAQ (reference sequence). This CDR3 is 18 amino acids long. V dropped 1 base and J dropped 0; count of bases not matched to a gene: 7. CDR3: CASSLVVLTSGSSYEQYF. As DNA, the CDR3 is TGTGCCAGCAGCTTAGTCGTTCTGACTAGCGGGAGCTCCTACGAGCAGTACTTC.

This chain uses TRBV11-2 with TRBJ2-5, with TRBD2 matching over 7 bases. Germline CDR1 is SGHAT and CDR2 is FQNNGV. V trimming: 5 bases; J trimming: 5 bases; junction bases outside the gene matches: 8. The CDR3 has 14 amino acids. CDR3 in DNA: TGTGCCAGCAGCCCGGGACTAACTGGGGAGACCCAGTACTTC. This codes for CASSPGLTGETQYF.

The CDR3 loop is CASSLSAGGLYGYTF. The CDR3, as DNA: TGCGCCAGCAGCTTGAGTGCAGGGGGGCTCTATGGCTACACCTTC. This chain uses TRBV5-1 with TRBJ1-2; TRBD1 aligns across 7 bases. This CDR3 comprises 15 residues. With 1 base clipped from V and 4 bases from J, the junction kept 7 bases outside the gene matches. The germline V gene encodes CDR1 SGHRS and CDR2 YFSETQ.

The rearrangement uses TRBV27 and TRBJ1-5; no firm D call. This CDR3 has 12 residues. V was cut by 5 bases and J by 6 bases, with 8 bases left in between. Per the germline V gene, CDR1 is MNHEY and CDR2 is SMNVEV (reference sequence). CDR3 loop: CASSHPSQPQHF. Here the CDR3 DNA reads TGTGCCAGCAGTCATCCAAGTCAGCCCCAGCATTTT.

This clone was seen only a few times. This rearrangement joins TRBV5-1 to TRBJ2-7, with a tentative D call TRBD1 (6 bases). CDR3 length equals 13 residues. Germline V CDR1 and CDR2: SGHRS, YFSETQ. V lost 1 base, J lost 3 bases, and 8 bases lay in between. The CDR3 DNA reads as TGCGCCAGCAGCTTGACAGGGAACTACGAGCAGTACTTC. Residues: CASSLTGNYEQYF.